This T cell receptor (beta chain) was captured by sequencing in a study of identical twins. Overall study findings and caveats: Where out-of-frame alpha sequences were twin-shared, they showed excess low generation probability.

Germline values: CDR1 MNHEY, CDR2 SVGEGT. V shed 2 bases, J shed 4 bases, and the junction held 6 bases outside the gene matches. The CDR3 sequence is 15 residues long. This clonotype was seen repeatedly, ten times or more. Antigen unknown. TCRdb itself ran the 5' RACE reads through MiXCR, one entry per CDR3 protein. The repertoire holds about 190,000 distinct CDR3 sequences, roughly 15% seen once, with 40% in the top ten. These data are also associated with another study on T cells expressing NK-cell markers. That work states: Sequencing covered eight donors, seven HCMV-seropositive and one seronegative.

The source of this sequence is a woman under 30 in good health. The specimen was CD8+ T cells sorted from blood. The chain uses TRBV6-2 or TRBV6-3 and TRBJ2-3; 7 bases align to TRBD2. The CDR3 nucleotides are TGTGCCAGCAGTTACGCTAGCGGAGGTGCAGATACGCAGTATTTT. Its protein is CASSYASGGADTQYF.